The T cell receptor beta chain described here comes from a study of regulatory T cells in long-lasting Graves disease. Study-wide results and limits: It was in persistent disease that TRBV28, TRBJ1-2 and TRBJ2-5 were favored.

The time point was: newly diagnosed GD, antithyroid drugs for less than 3 months. From PBMCs, RNA was extracted and then used to make the TCR library. Library construction for TCR beta used iRepertoire HTBI primers and Arm-PCR of CDR3 regions. TCRdb processed the multiplex PCR reads anew with MiXCR; each CDR3 protein has one entry. The profile shows around 480,000 distinct CDR3 sequences, 16% of them singletons. On this clonotype: The antigen is unknown.

The CDR3 runs 15 residues. V lost 0 bases, J lost 3 bases, and 4 bases stayed unmatched. CDR1 and CDR2 (germline): SGHRS, YFSETQ. This sample also belongs to another study, concerning T cells in Graves' hyperthyroidism and ophthalmopathy. That paper states: Most thyroid clonotypes expanded above 0.001 appeared in blood too.

Here the sequenced sample was peripheral blood mononuclear cells (PBMCs), taken at new diagnosis, from a patient treated with antithyroid drugs. This chain uses TRBV5-1 with TRBJ2-7, with 9 bases fitting TRBD2. The receptor comes from a man in his forties with Graves disease. The chain's CDR3 is CASSLEASGIYEQYF. The CDR3 DNA reads TGCGCCAGCAGCTTGGAGGCTAGCGGGATCTACGAGCAGTACTTC.